A single TCR beta chain is shown here with its context. Its antigen is as yet unknown. The source of the sample is a study of CD8 T cells in ankylosing spondylitis. Study-wide findings and caveats: In the blood and synovial fluid of reactive arthritis, some motif variants had been previously reported. According to the report, clones linked to the disease were significantly enriched in matched synovial fluid samples taken from ankylosing spondylitis patients. Disease-linked clones bore a CD8+ phenotype and were relatively rare in peripheral blood. A motif of eight highly homologous TCR beta variants was seen as apparently characteristic of ankylosing spondylitis blood.

A quantitative 5'-RACE method, one with molecular barcodes, was used to make TCR beta libraries. TCRdb fed the 5' RACE reads into MiXCR, producing one record per CDR3 protein. This table holds a few hundred thousand distinct CDR3 sequences, more than 9.5% found once. The CDR3 has 16 residues. With 5 bases clipped from V and 6 bases from J, the junction kept 9 bases outside the gene matches. This chain links TRBV12-3 or TRBV12-4 with TRBJ1-6; 8 bases line up with TRBD1. This sequence was found in a male donor with ankylosing spondylitis. The sequenced material came from blood, either unsorted or a sorted T cell fraction (not recorded which). CDR3 sequence (DNA): TGTGCCAGCAGTCCGGAGCGTGACAGGGGTAATTCACCCCTCCACTTT. Translating gives CASSPERDRGNSPLHF.